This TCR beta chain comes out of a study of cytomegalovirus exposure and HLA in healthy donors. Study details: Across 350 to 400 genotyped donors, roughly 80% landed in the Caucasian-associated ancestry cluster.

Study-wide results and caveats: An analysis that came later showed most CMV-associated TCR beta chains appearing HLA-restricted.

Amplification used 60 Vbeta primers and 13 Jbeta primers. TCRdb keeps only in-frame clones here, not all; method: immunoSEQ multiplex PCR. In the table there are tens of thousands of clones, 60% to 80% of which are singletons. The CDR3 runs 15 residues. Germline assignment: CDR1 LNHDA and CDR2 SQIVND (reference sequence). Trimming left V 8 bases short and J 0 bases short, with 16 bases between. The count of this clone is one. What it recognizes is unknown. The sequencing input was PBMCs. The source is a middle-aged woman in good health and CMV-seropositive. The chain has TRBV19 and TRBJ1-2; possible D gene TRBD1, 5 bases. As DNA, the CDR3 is TGTGCCAGTGCCCCGGGGGGGAGAGCTAACTATGGCTACACCTTC. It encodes CASAPGGRANYGYTF.